This TCR beta chain came from a study of T cell responses to AZD1222 COVID-19 vaccine. Points from the study as a whole: Increased Spike-specific TCR breadth and depth were observed after two AZD1222 doses. White British people made up most donors, females outnumbered males, and clonal diversity was possibly underestimated. Samples come after the peak T cell response, not at day 14.

V dropped 3 bases and J dropped 7 bases, with 10 bases sitting between them. The CDR3 is made up of 13 amino acids. In germline, CDR1 is KGHSH, CDR2 LQKENI. A remark on this clone: Its antigen remains unknown.

The table came from immunoSEQ multiplex PCR; TCRdb's copy has only in-frame clones and leaves some out. This table holds around 130,000 clones, about 86% found once. The rearrangement uses TRBV18 and TRBJ1-3; D gene uncertain. The clonotype originates from an adult in good health. Sequenced here: peripheral blood, sampled on day 0 of AZD1222 vaccination. CDR3 sequence reads: CASSPIAVNTIYF. CDR3 in DNA: TGTGCCAGCTCACCTATAGCCGTGAACACCATATATTTT.